One sample yielded the 27 T cell receptor beta chains listed below, sequenced in a study of blood T cell repertoires in COVID-19. Method: immunoSEQ multiplex PCR; TCRdb's copy keeps in-frame clones and lacks some. The profile covers 150,000 to 200,000 clones, with roughly 93% appearing a single time and roughly 5% taken by the ten largest. The sequenced sample was peripheral blood. These receptors came from a man aged 18 to 29 with COVID-19, enrolled during active disease.

This clone has only one observation. This rearrangement joins TRBV6-5 to TRBJ2-7, with a possible D match to TRBD2 (5 bases). The CDR3 loop spans 15 amino acids. V was trimmed by 2 bases and J by 4 bases, leaving 15 bases between them. The V gene's germline CDR1 is MNHEY and CDR2 SVGAGI. The CDR3 DNA reads TGTGCCAGCAGTTACGAGAGTGACGGGATATACGAGCAGTACTTC. Translation gives CASSYESDGIYEQYF.

The chain links TRBV7-2 to TRBJ1-6, with 10 bases identical to TRBD1. V shed 5 bases and J 9 bases; nucleotides not matched to a gene: 10. Germline V gene data show CDR1 as SGHTA and CDR2 as FQGNSA. The CDR3 covers 16 residues. The CDR3 coding sequence is TGTGCCAGCAGCACACGGACAGGGGGAATTTCTTCACCCCTCCACTTT. Its protein product is CASSTRTGGISSPLHF.

The genes are TRBV7-8 and TRBJ1-1; D unclear. The CDR3 runs to 14 residues. The ends were cut back, 2 bases at V and 4 bases at J, with 11 bases in the middle. Per germline, CDR1 SGHVS and CDR2 FQNEAQ. The CDR3 nucleotides read TGTGCCAGCAGCTTAACCGGGTATGGCACTGAAGCTTTCTTT. Protein product: CASSLTGYGTEAFF.

The V and J genes are TRBV24-1 and TRBJ2-1; D possibly corresponds to TRBD2 (5 bases). Trimming shortened V by 10 bases and J by 2 bases, and 11 bases separated the two germline ends. The CDR3 runs to 13 residues. Looked up from germline, CDR1 is KGHDR and CDR2 is SFDVKD. CDR3 DNA sequence: TGTGCCACGCCGACTAACGCCTACAATGAGCAGTTCTTC. Amino acids: CATPTNAYNEQFF.

The chain carries TRBV7-6 and TRBJ1-5; TRBD1 matches at 10 bases. This CDR3 is built from 15 residues. The junction had 7 bases not matched to a gene; V was cut back by 5 bases and J by 6 bases. CDR1 is SGHVS and CDR2 is FNYEAQ in the germline V gene. The CDR3 region has the DNA TGTGCCAGCAGCGCCGGGACAGGGGAAGCTCAGCCCCAGCATTTT. Its protein is CASSAGTGEAQPQHF.

This chain links TRBV6-9 with TRBJ1-1; 8 bases fit TRBD1. Germline CDR1 reads MNHGY; CDR2 reads SVAAGI. This CDR3 is 14 amino acids long. The J segment lost 3 bases and the V segment lost 7 bases, leaving 7 bases of the junction unmatched. In nucleotides, the CDR3 is TGTGCCAGCACTGGATCGGGACAGGACACTGAAGCTTTCTTT. This encodes CASTGSGQDTEAFF.

This chain links TRBV24-1 with TRBJ2-1, with D possibly matching TRBD2 (5 bases). Germline V lookup: CDR1 KGHDR, CDR2 SFDVKD. V was trimmed by 4 bases and J by 15 bases, leaving 21 bases between them. The CDR3 is made up of 14 amino acids. The CDR3 DNA reads TGTGCCACCAGTGACCCAGTAGAGAGAGGGAGACCGTTCTTC. Protein sequence: CATSDPVERGRPFF.

This clone was seen just once. This chain joins TRBV28 and TRBJ2-1, with D unresolved. The CDR3 totals 14 residues. Germline lookup yields CDR1 MDHEN and CDR2 SYDVKM. V lost 1 base and J lost 8, with 12 bases in between. CDR3 protein: CASSLSLSGYEQFF. The CDR3 region has the DNA TGTGCCAGCAGTTTATCCCTATCGGGTTATGAGCAGTTCTTC.

J is TRBJ1-2 and V is TRBV5-4; 9 bases are a match to TRBD1. The CDR3 has 14 amino acids. Germline CDR1 SGHNT, CDR2 YYREEE (reference sequence). The junction had 5 bases not matched to a gene; V was cut back by 4 bases and J by 4 bases. This CDR3 reads CASSGRTGAYGYTF. DNA of the CDR3: TGTGCCAGCAGCGGACGGACAGGGGCCTATGGCTACACCTTC.

The chain uses TRBV10-3 and TRBJ1-2; 7 bases match TRBD1. The CDR3 sequence is 13 residues long. The germline gives CDR1 ENHRY, CDR2 SYGVKD. V was pared by 2 bases and J by 6 bases, with 3 bases of the junction left unmatched. Here the CDR3 DNA reads TGTGCCATCAGTGAGGGGACAGTCCATGGCTACACCTTC. Amino acid sequence: CAISEGTVHGYTF.

The chain employs TRBV11-3 and TRBJ2-1; tentatively, D is TRBD1 (6 bases). CDR1 and CDR2 from the germline V gene are SGHNT and YENEEA. Trimming stripped 0 bases from V and 6 bases from J, with 6 bases between. The CDR3 loop spans 13 amino acids. CDR3: CASSLDRGNEQFF. CDR3 in DNA: TGTGCCAGCAGCTTAGACAGGGGCAATGAGCAGTTCTTC.

This chain joins TRBV28 and TRBJ2-1, with 9 positions matching TRBD2. V gave up 6 bases and J gave up 6 bases; unmatched junction bases: 6. Per germline, CDR1 MDHEN and CDR2 SYDVKM. The CDR3 is made up of 14 amino acids. Written as DNA, the CDR3 is TGTGCCAGCAGGGGACTAGCAGCAATCAATGAGCAGTTCTTC. It yields the protein CASRGLAAINEQFF.

V gene TRBV18 combines with J gene TRBJ1-5; weak D call: TRBD1 (5 bases). The V end was cut by 3 bases, the J end by 4 bases, with 7 bases between. CDR3 size: 13 residues. Germline V gene data show CDR1 as KGHSH and CDR2 as LQKENI. The CDR3 loop reads CASSPGANQPQHF. The DNA for the CDR3 is TGTGCCAGCTCACCTGGGGCAAATCAGCCCCAGCATTTT.

The rearrangement uses TRBV28 and TRBJ2-1; 10 nucleotides line up with TRBD2. From germline, CDR1 is MDHEN and CDR2 SYDVKM. V trimming: 6 bases; J trimming: 6 bases; junction bases outside the gene matches: 11. The CDR3 covers 16 residues. The CDR3 loop reads CASSLPGAGGFNEQFF. The CDR3 DNA follows: TGTGCCAGCAGCCTACCCGGAGCGGGAGGGTTCAATGAGCAGTTCTTC.

The chain employs TRBV5-5 and TRBJ2-7; a weak D match, TRBD1 (6 bases). V was cut by 6 bases and J by 2 bases, with 21 bases left in between. Per the germline V gene, CDR1 is SGHKS and CDR2 is YYEKEE (reference sequence). The CDR3 consists of 16 residues. The CDR3 protein is CASNPFHGTNTYEQYF. As DNA, the CDR3 is TGTGCCAGCAACCCATTCCACGGGACAAATACCTACGAGCAGTACTTC.

The rearrangement joins TRBV9 to TRBJ1-4; TRBD1 might be the D (6 bases). Trimming left V 7 bases short and J 3 bases short, with 13 bases between. The germline V gene has CDR1 SGDLS and CDR2 YYNGEE. This CDR3 has 14 residues. The chain's CDR3 is CASGKGDANEKLFF. In DNA, the CDR3 is TGTGCCAGCGGTAAGGGGGATGCTAATGAAAAACTGTTTTTT.

The chain carries TRBV5-8 and TRBJ2-3; tentatively, D is TRBD2 (6 bases). Germline CDR1 SGHTS, CDR2 YDEGEE. V shed 7 bases and J shed 6 bases, with 18 bases lying between them. The CDR3 runs 14 residues. CDR3 DNA: TGTGCCAGCTCTCAGGAGGCGGGGACCGATACGCAGTATTTT. Its translation is CASSQEAGTDTQYF.

This clone showed up just once. The rearrangement links TRBV29-1 to TRBJ2-7, with 7 nucleotides matching TRBD1. Losses at the gene ends were 0 bases for V and 2 bases for J; bases not matched to a gene: 7. CDR1 and CDR2 from the germline V gene are SQVTM and ANQGSEA. The CDR3 runs to 15 residues. CDR3 amino acids: CSVEDSTGLPYEQYF. The CDR3 nucleotides are TGCAGCGTTGAAGATTCGACAGGGCTCCCCTACGAGCAGTACTTC.

The DNA of the CDR3 is TGTGCCAGCAGCCCTCGGACAGGATCCTACGAGCAGTACTTC. This translates into CASSPRTGSYEQYF. V and J are TRBV9 and TRBJ2-7, with 7 positions matching TRBD1. Germline trimming cut 4 bases from V and 1 base from J; bases unmatched to any gene: 5. The CDR3 is 14 residues long. Germline loops: CDR1 SGDLS, CDR2 YYNGEE.

This sequence joins TRBV11-2 and TRBJ2-7; D gene uncertain. V shed 3 bases and J shed 5 bases, with 14 bases lying between them. Germline V gene sequence: CDR1 SGHAT, CDR2 FQNNGV. There are 14 residues in the CDR3. The CDR3 sequence is CASSFLAAVHEQYF. Written as DNA, the CDR3 is TGTGCCAGCAGCTTCCTCGCCGCAGTCCACGAGCAGTACTTC.

This clone was recorded a few times. The chain recombines TRBV11-3 with TRBJ2-1; no clear D gene. Trimming shortened V by 4 bases and J by 6 bases, and 13 bases separated the two germline ends. Germline CDR1 SGHNT, CDR2 YENEEA. This CDR3 has 14 amino acids. The chain's CDR3 is CASSSPAVSNEQFF. CDR3 DNA: TGTGCCAGCAGCTCTCCCGCCGTCAGCAATGAGCAGTTCTTC.

The genes are TRBV13 and TRBJ2-2; 8 nucleotides agree with TRBD1. Losses at the gene ends were 4 bases for V and 4 bases for J; bases not matched to a gene: 5. This CDR3 has 15 amino acids. Per germline, CDR1 PRHDT and CDR2 FYEKMQ (reference sequence). The CDR3 region is CASSSGTGFTGELFF. DNA of the CDR3: TGTGCCAGCAGCTCCGGGACAGGATTCACCGGGGAGCTGTTTTTT.

The chain joins TRBV4-3 to TRBJ2-7; 10 nucleotides agree with TRBD2. There are 16 residues in the CDR3. The V gene end was trimmed by 0 bases and the J gene end by 4 bases; junction bases not matched to a gene: 6. CDR1 and CDR2 (germline): LGHNA, YSLEER. The CDR3 nucleotides read TGCGCCAGCAGCCAAGATCAACTAGCGGGACATTACGAGCAGTACTTC. As protein: CASSQDQLAGHYEQYF.

The gene calls are TRBV7-9 and TRBJ2-7; 7 bases map to TRBD1. V lost 5 bases and J lost 7; bases outside the gene matches: 8. This CDR3 comprises 13 residues. Germline values: CDR1 SEHNR, CDR2 FQNEAQ (reference sequence). The CDR3 DNA follows: TGTGCCAGCAGCCCCGGGACAGCTAGAGAGCAGTACTTC. This sequence encodes CASSPGTAREQYF.

This sequence joins TRBV11-3 and TRBJ2-7, with 9 bases identical to TRBD2. V lost 0 bases to trimming and J lost 3 bases; unmatched junction nucleotides: 6. The CDR3 consists of 16 residues. Germline loops: CDR1 SGHNT, CDR2 YENEEA. The CDR3 is CASSLDGGRADYEQYF. CDR3 in DNA: TGTGCCAGCAGCTTAGACGGCGGGAGGGCCGACTACGAGCAGTACTTC.

The genes are TRBV10-3 and TRBJ2-7, with a possible D match to TRBD2 (5 bases). Per the germline V gene, CDR1 is ENHRY and CDR2 is SYGVKD. Trimming shortened V by 0 bases and J by 5 bases, and 8 bases separated the two germline ends. The CDR3 length is 13 residues. The CDR3 here is CAISESRVHEQYF. In DNA form, the CDR3 reads TGTGCCATCAGTGAGTCGCGGGTCCACGAGCAGTACTTC.

The rearrangement joins TRBV30 to TRBJ1-1; D is possibly TRBD1 (5 bases). The V end lost 0 bases, the J end lost 1 base, and 6 bases lay between the germline ends. Per the germline V gene, CDR1 is GTSNPN and CDR2 is SVGIG (reference sequence). This CDR3 comprises 13 residues. The CDR3 here is CAWSVRGNTEAFF. CDR3 nucleotides: TGTGCCTGGAGTGTAAGGGGGAACACTGAAGCTTTCTTT.